Detailed here is one T cell receptor (beta chain). Its specificity is not known. Sequenced by immunoSEQ multiplex PCR; TCRdb stores in-frame clones only, minus some. The sample lists 100,000 to 150,000 clones, roughly nine tenths occurring once. This entry belongs to a study of T cells in localized non-small cell lung cancer. Notes on the study in general: One tumor region alone was sequenced, and heterogeneity therefore remains possible. Greater blood T cell density accompanied longer overall survival. T cell clonality was highest in uninvolved adjacent lung, above tumor.

The germline V gene has CDR1 SGHRS and CDR2 YFSETQ. This CDR3 has 14 residues. J gave up 5 bases and V 1 base, and 4 bases lay outside the gene matches. This rearrangement joins TRBV5-1 to TRBJ2-5; 8 bases line up with TRBD1. The TCR comes from a female donor older than 55 with stage I lung adenocarcinoma. The input for sequencing was peripheral blood, taken before any cancer treatment. In DNA form, the CDR3 reads TGCGCCAGCAGCTTGACAGGGGGGCACGAGACCCAGTACTTC. Amino acid sequence: CASSLTGGHETQYF.